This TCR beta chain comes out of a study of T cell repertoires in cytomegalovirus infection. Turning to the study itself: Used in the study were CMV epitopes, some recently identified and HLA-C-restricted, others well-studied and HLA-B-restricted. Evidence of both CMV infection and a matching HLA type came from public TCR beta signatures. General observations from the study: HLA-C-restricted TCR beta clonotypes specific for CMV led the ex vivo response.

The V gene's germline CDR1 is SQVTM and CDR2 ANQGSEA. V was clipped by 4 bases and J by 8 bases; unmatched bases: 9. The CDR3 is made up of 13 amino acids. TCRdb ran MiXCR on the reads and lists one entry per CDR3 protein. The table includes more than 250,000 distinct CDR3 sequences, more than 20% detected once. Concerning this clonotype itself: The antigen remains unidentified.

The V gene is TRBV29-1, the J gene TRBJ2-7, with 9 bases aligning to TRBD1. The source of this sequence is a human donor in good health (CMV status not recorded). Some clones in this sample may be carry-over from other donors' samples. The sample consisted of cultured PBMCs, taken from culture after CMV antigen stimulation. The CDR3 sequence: CSVGGPTGGKQYF. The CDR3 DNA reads TGCAGCGTTGGGGGACCTACAGGGGGCAAGCAGTACTTC.